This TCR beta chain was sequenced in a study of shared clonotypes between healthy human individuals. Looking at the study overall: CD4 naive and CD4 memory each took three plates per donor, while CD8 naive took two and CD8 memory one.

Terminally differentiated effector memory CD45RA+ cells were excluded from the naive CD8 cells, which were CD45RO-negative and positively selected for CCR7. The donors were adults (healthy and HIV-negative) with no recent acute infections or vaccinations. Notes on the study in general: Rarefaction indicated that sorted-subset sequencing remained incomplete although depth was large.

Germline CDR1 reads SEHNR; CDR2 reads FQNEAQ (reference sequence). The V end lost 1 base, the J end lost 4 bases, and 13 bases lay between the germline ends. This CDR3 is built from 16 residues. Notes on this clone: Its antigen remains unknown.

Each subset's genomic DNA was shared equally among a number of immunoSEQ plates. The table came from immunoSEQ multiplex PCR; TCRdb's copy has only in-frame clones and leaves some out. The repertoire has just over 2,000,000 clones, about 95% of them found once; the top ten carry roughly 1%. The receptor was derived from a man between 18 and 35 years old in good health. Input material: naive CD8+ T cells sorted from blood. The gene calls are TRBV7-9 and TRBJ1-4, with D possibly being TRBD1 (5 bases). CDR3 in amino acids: CASSLEIGQGNEKLFF. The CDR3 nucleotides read TGTGCCAGCAGCTTAGAAATAGGGCAGGGTAATGAAAAACTGTTTTTT.